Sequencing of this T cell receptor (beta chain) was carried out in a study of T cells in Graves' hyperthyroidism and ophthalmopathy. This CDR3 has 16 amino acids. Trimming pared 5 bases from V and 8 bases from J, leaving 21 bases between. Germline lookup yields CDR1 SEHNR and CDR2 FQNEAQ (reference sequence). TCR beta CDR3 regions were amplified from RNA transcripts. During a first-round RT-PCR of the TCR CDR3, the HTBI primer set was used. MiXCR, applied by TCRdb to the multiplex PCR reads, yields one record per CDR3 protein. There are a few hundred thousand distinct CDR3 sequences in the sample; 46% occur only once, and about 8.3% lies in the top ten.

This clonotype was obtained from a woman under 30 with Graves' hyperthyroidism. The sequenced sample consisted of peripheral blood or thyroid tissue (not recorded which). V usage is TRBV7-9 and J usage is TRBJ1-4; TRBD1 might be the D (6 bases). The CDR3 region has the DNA TGTGCCAGCAGCCGCGGTAATGGGGGCTTAGGAGAAAAACTGTTTTTT. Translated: CASSRGNGGLGEKLFF.